This TCR beta chain was identified during a study of T-cell reconstitution after alpha-beta-depleted transplantation in children. In its sample, this clonotype was seen a few times. Its antigen is as yet unknown. Study-wide points: Among T cells one year after transplant, newly produced cells accounted for most counts and diversity.

Germline trimming cut 7 bases from V and 9 bases from J; bases unmatched to any gene: 10. This CDR3 has 16 residues. The germline V gene encodes CDR1 MNHEY and CDR2 SMNVEV (reference sequence). Unique molecular identifiers were incorporated into the prepared TCRbeta library. One entry per CDR3 protein results from TCRdb running MiXCR on the PCR reads. The sample holds 600,000 to 800,000 distinct CDR3 sequences, around 13% seen once. The source material was PBMCs, sampled before TCRalphabeta/CD19-depleted stem cell transplant. The sequence was obtained from a girl aged 2-10 years with congenital amegakaryocytic thrombocytopenia, due to receive a stem cell transplant. The chain uses TRBV27 and TRBJ2-1, with 15 positions matching TRBD2. The CDR3 region has the DNA TGTGCCAGCAATTCTCCCGGGACTAGCGGGAGGTCTGAGCAGTTCTTC. Translated, it gives CASNSPGTSGRSEQFF.